These 20 T cell receptor beta chains came from one sample sequenced in a study of regulatory T cells in long-lasting Graves disease. Time point given: newly diagnosed GD, antithyroid drugs for less than 3 months. PBMC-derived RNA was used for the TCR library. Arm-PCR with iRepertoire HTBI primers amplified the CDR3 regions for these TCR beta libraries. TCRdb itself ran the multiplex PCR reads through MiXCR, one entry per CDR3 protein. Found here are about 540,000 distinct CDR3 sequences, roughly 14% of them singletons; the top ten hold roughly a tenth. The data also belong to a second study, concerning T cells in Graves' hyperthyroidism and ophthalmopathy.

The sequencing used peripheral blood mononuclear cells (PBMCs), collected at new diagnosis, from a patient treated with antithyroid drugs. All receptors derive from a man under 40 with Graves disease.

This clonotype was seen ten or more times. J is TRBJ2-1 and V is TRBV29-1; TRBD2 agrees at 12 bases. V dropped 7 bases and J dropped 1; count of bases not matched to a gene: 5. The germline V gene has CDR1 SQVTM and CDR2 ANQGSEA. This CDR3 comprises 15 residues. The CDR3, as DNA: TGCAGCGGAAGACTAGCGGGAGTTTCCTACAATGAGCAGTTCTTC. Encoded protein: CSGRLAGVSYNEQFF.

A few counts support this clonotype. In DNA, the CDR3 is TGTGCCAGCAGTTACTCGAGCTCCTACGAGCAGTACTTC. This codes for CASSYSSSYEQYF. This rearrangement joins TRBV6-5 to TRBJ2-7, with D hard to call. Germline values: CDR1 MNHEY, CDR2 SVGAGI. The CDR3 is made up of 13 amino acids. Trimming took off 0 bases at V and 0 bases at J, with 3 bases between the two ends.

The rearrangement uses TRBV15 and TRBJ1-2; 7 nucleotides match TRBD1. With 4 bases clipped from V and 7 bases from J, the junction kept 9 bases outside the gene matches. The CDR3 totals 14 residues. Germline V gives CDR1 LNHNV, CDR2 YYDKDF (reference sequence). CDR3 in amino acids: CATSIDLGGRGYTF. The CDR3 bases are TGTGCCACCAGCATAGACTTAGGGGGCCGTGGCTACACCTTC.

The CDR3 sequence is CACILLPRGQFF. The CDR3 region has the DNA TGTGCCTGTATACTTTTACCCCGGGGGCAGTTCTTC. The rearrangement links TRBV30 to TRBJ2-4; possibly TRBD2 for D (5 bases). The assigned J gene may be wrong: the sequence end matches TRBJ2-1 better. The germline V gene encodes CDR1 GTSNPN and CDR2 SVGIG (reference sequence). This CDR3 has 12 residues.

The rearrangement links TRBV19 to TRBJ1-6, with 9 positions matching TRBD1. Germline V gives CDR1 LNHDA, CDR2 SQIVND (reference sequence). This CDR3 has 15 amino acids. J gave up 7 bases and V 5 bases, and 6 bases lay outside the gene matches. CDR3 region: CASSVTGTGNSPLHF. Written as DNA, the CDR3 is TGTGCCAGTAGTGTGACCGGGACAGGGAATTCACCCCTCCACTTT.

The chain employs TRBV5-5 and TRBJ2-5; D not resolved. The CDR3 has 14 residues. Per the germline V gene, CDR1 is SGHKS and CDR2 is YYEKEE (reference sequence). The V and J ends lost 1 base and 5 bases respectively, with 12 bases between them. This CDR3 is CASSLWVLRETQYF. DNA of the CDR3: TGTGCCAGCAGCTTGTGGGTCTTGCGGGAGACCCAGTACTTC.

This clonotype was picked up many times. This chain uses TRBV29-1 with TRBJ1-1, with a possible D match to TRBD1 (5 bases). This CDR3 is built from 12 residues. Germline CDR1 SQVTM, CDR2 ANQGSEA. V lost 3 bases and J 4 bases, leaving 9 bases between the germline ends. CDR3 sequence reads: CSVEDILTEAFF. CDR3 nucleotides: TGCAGCGTTGAGGACATTCTCACTGAAGCTTTCTTT.

This chain connects TRBV5-6 to TRBJ1-6; perhaps TRBD1 as D (5 bases). Trimming removed 4 bases at V and 11 bases at J, with 13 bases between. This CDR3 is 13 amino acids long. Germline loops: CDR1 SGHDT, CDR2 YYEEEE. CDR3 sequence (DNA): TGTGCCAGCAGCCCGACTGGGACTGCACCCCTCCACTTT. This translates into CASSPTGTAPLHF.

This clonotype has at least ten counts. The genes are TRBV30 and TRBJ2-1; D remains unclear. Trimming removed 2 bases at V and 9 bases at J, with 8 bases between. The CDR3 has 11 residues. The germline V gene encodes CDR1 GTSNPN and CDR2 SVGIG (reference sequence). The CDR3 DNA reads TGTGCCTGGAGTACCCCTGGTGAGCAGTTCTTC. This sequence encodes CAWSTPGEQFF. Based on the CDR3 plus reference TRBV30 and TRBJ2-1, the full variable domain is SQTIHQWPATLVQPVGSPLSLECTVEGTSNPNLYWYRQAAGRGLQLLFYSVGIGQISSEVPQNLSASRPQDRQFILSSKKLLLSDSGFYLCAWSTPGEQFFGPGTRLTVL.

The chain has TRBV5-4 and TRBJ1-2; 7 positions agree with TRBD1. The CDR3 covers 14 residues. V shed 0 bases, J shed 4 bases, and the junction held 3 bases outside the gene matches. Germline assignment: CDR1 SGHNT and CDR2 YYREEE (reference sequence). The CDR3 nucleotides are TGTGCCAGCAGCTTGGGTGGGACAGCCTATGGCTACACCTTC. Translation gives CASSLGGTAYGYTF.

This clonotype was found many times. The rearrangement uses TRBV6-5 and TRBJ1-2; D is uncertain. V lost 4 bases, J lost 1 base, and 13 bases lay in between. Per the germline V gene, CDR1 is MNHEY and CDR2 is SVGAGI. The CDR3 has 15 residues. The CDR3 protein is CASSSAGRLNYGYTF. The CDR3 region has the DNA TGTGCCAGCAGTTCAGCCGGGCGACTTAACTATGGCTACACCTTC.

This clonotype came up many times. The chain carries TRBV10-3 and TRBJ2-7; TRBD1 matches 9 bases. V dropped 10 bases and J dropped 4; count of bases not matched to a gene: 11. Germline V gives CDR1 ENHRY, CDR2 SYGVKD. The CDR3 has 14 amino acids. CDR3 in DNA: TGTGCCACGACATCCACAGGGGGCACTTACGAGCAGTACTTC. Its protein is CATTSTGGTYEQYF.

There are many counts of this clonotype. CDR3 protein: CASTQGGTPLHF. Written as DNA, the CDR3 is TGTGCCAGCACCCAAGGAGGGACACCCCTCCACTTT. The chain has TRBV2 and TRBJ1-6; D ambiguous. CDR1 and CDR2 (germline): SNHLY, FYNNEI. The CDR3 loop spans 12 amino acids. V lost 7 bases and J 11 bases, leaving 12 bases between the germline ends.

The chain links TRBV27 to TRBJ2-7; D is unresolved. Per germline, CDR1 MNHEY and CDR2 SMNVEV (reference sequence). V was cut by 1 base and J by 4 bases, with 11 bases left in between. There are 14 residues in the CDR3. The CDR3 nucleotides read TGTGCCAGCAGTTTATGGAGCAGAGAGTACGAGCAGTACTTC. This sequence encodes CASSLWSREYEQYF.

The J gene is TRBJ2-1, the V gene TRBV9, with D possibly TRBD2 on 5 matching bases. The CDR3 extends over 15 amino acids. V shed 4 bases and J shed 2 bases, with 13 bases lying between them. The germline CDR1 and CDR2 sequences are SGDLS and YYNGEE. The CDR3 protein is CASSLGTRAYNEQFF. In DNA, the CDR3 is TGTGCCAGCAGCCTCGGCACTAGGGCCTACAATGAGCAGTTCTTC.

This clonotype was seen only a few times. The chain couples TRBV27 to TRBJ2-7; the D is unclear. V lost 5 bases and J 0 bases, leaving 17 bases between the germline ends. The CDR3 covers 16 residues. CDR1 is MNHEY, CDR2 SMNVEV, per germline (reference sequence). This CDR3 reads CASSPSRLLSSYEQYF. Here the CDR3 DNA reads TGTGCCAGCAGTCCCTCTAGACTCTTGAGCTCCTACGAGCAGTACTTC.

This clonotype has at least ten counts. The chain combines TRBV12-3 or TRBV12-4 with TRBJ1-1; D might be TRBD1 (5 bases). The CDR3 is 12 amino acids. V was trimmed by 3 bases and J by 6 bases, leaving 8 bases between them. The CDR3 protein is CASSFRGAEAFF. The CDR3 coding sequence is TGTGCCAGCAGTTTTAGGGGCGCTGAAGCTTTCTTT.

At least ten counts were recorded for this clonotype. The chain uses TRBV7-2 and TRBJ2-3; 7 bases are shared with TRBD2. The ends lost 4 bases at V and 1 base at J; junction bases unmatched: 5. CDR3 size: 15 residues. Per germline, CDR1 SGHTA and CDR2 FQGNSA. The CDR3 region has the DNA TGTGCCAGCAGCTCCGCGGGAGCCCGCACAGATACGCAGTATTTT. Amino acids: CASSSAGARTDTQYF.

This clonotype came up many times. The V gene is TRBV24-1, the J gene TRBJ1-1; no reliable D call. Trimming shortened V by 11 bases and J by 2 bases, and 11 bases separated the two germline ends. This CDR3 is built from 12 residues. Germline V lookup: CDR1 KGHDR, CDR2 SFDVKD. CDR3 DNA: TGTGCCATCGCCGACCGAAACACTGAAGCTTTCTTT. Its translation: CAIADRNTEAFF.

This clonotype was found many times. The V and J genes are TRBV27 and TRBJ2-4, with D uncertain. V dropped 1 base and J dropped 7 bases, with 14 bases sitting between them. The germline gives CDR1 MNHEY, CDR2 SMNVEV (reference sequence). The CDR3 totals 15 residues. The CDR3 coding sequence is TGTGCCAGCAGTTTATTGCTAGGCGCGGAGAACATTCAGTACTTC. Residues: CASSLLLGAENIQYF.